Below, 9 T cell receptor beta chains from the same sample are listed, as sequenced in a study of Tregs in tolerant kidney transplant recipients. Measured with immunoSEQ multiplex PCR; TCRdb has only the in-frame clones, and not every one. The sample holds some 65,000 clones, 84% seen once. Source material: CD4+ T cells from blood. Every receptor here comes from a human donor in good health.

This clone has only a few counts. The rearrangement links TRBV27 to TRBJ2-7; no definite D call. There are 16 residues in the CDR3. Germline loops: CDR1 MNHEY, CDR2 SMNVEV (reference sequence). V lost 3 bases to trimming and J lost 4 bases, with 19 bases between them. CDR3 in DNA: TGTGCCAGCAGTTTCCGCACAGACCTATTTGGGTACGAGCAGTACTTC. The encoded protein is CASSFRTDLFGYEQYF.

Only a few counts were recorded for this clone. The chain uses TRBV9 and TRBJ1-1; D is unclear. The CDR3 is 14 amino acids. V shed 7 bases and J shed 1 base, with 14 bases lying between them. From germline, CDR1 is SGDLS and CDR2 YYNGEE. The CDR3 loop reads CASSVDGQNTEAFF. Here the CDR3 DNA reads TGTGCCAGCTCTGTGGACGGTCAGAACACTGAAGCTTTCTTT.

This rearrangement joins TRBV7-2 to TRBJ2-5; either TRBD1 or TRBD2 may fit D (6 bases each). CDR3 size: 13 residues. Germline V gene sequence: CDR1 SGHTA, CDR2 FQGNSA. V shed 4 bases and J shed 5 bases, with 11 bases lying between them. The CDR3 coding sequence is TGTGCCAGCAGCTCCCAGGGGAGGGAGACCCAGTACTTC. Its protein product is CASSSQGRETQYF.

The chain links TRBV11-3 to TRBJ2-2, with TRBD2 matching over 7 bases. Per germline, CDR1 SGHNT and CDR2 YENEEA. This CDR3 spans 16 amino acids. Trimming removed 3 bases from V and 4 bases from J; junction bases left unmatched: 8. The CDR3 coding sequence is TGTGCCAGCAGCTTCGGGACGGGAGGAGGCACCGGGGAGCTGTTTTTT. Translating it yields CASSFGTGGGTGELFF.

This clone was found once. The V gene is TRBV7-3, the J gene TRBJ2-3, with TRBD2 identical over 8 bases. CDR3 length: 12 residues. Germline CDR1 and CDR2: SGHTA and FQGTGA. V was clipped by 5 bases and J by 12 bases; unmatched bases: 7. The CDR3 is CASSRTAGAQYF. CDR3 DNA: TGTGCCAGCAGCAGGACAGCGGGGGCCCAGTATTTT.

In its sample, this clone was seen once. In DNA, the CDR3 is TGTGCCAGCAGCCAAGCGGGCCAGGGTGGAGGGACAGATACGCAGTATTTT. Its translation: CASSQAGQGGGTDTQYF. The V gene is TRBV4-2, the J gene TRBJ2-3; tentative D call: TRBD2 (6 bases). The CDR3 is made up of 17 amino acids. Trimming took 1 base from V and 3 from J, leaving 17 bases between them. Germline-derived CDR1 and CDR2 are LGHNA and YNFKEQ.

This chain links TRBV28 with TRBJ1-1; no reliable D call. The V and J ends lost 6 bases and 6 bases respectively, with 17 bases between them. The CDR3 contains 14 residues. Germline lookup yields CDR1 MDHEN and CDR2 SYDVKM. The CDR3 region has the DNA TGTGCCAGCAGCGCGTTTAGGACCGGGGCTGAAGCTTTCTTT. Its protein product is CASSAFRTGAEAFF.

Remarks on this clone: This sequence may be a read error, since a much larger clone differs from it by one base. This chain links TRBV5-1 with TRBJ2-2; D perhaps matches TRBD1 (6 bases). This CDR3 has 15 residues. Germline V gene sequence: CDR1 SGHRS, CDR2 YFSETQ. CDR3 region: CASSLLQGNTEELFF. The CDR3 nucleotides are TGCGCCAGCAGCTTGTTACAGGGCAACACCGAGGAGCTGTTTTTT.

The V call is TRBV7-9, the J call TRBJ1-2; D ambiguous. Trimming pared 5 bases from V and 5 bases from J, leaving 6 bases between. Germline CDR1 and CDR2: SEHNR and FQNEAQ (reference sequence). The CDR3 extends over 11 amino acids. The CDR3 loop is CASSRRYGYTF. For the CDR3, the DNA is TGTGCCAGCAGCCGTAGGTATGGCTACACCTTC. Drawing the rest from reference TRBV7-9 and TRBJ1-2, the complete variable domain is DTGVSQNPRHKITKRGQNVTFRCDPISEHNRLYWYRQTLGQGPEFLTYFQNEAQLEKSRLLSDRFSAERPKGSFSTLEIQRTEQGDSAMYLCASSRRYGYTFGSGTRLTVV.